This is a list of T cell receptor beta chains from one sample in a study of CD8+ T cells in alopecia areata. Sequencing was performed with immunoSEQ multiplex PCR; in TCRdb, only in-frame clones are kept and a portion is missing. The table includes 180,000 or so clones, roughly 60% detected once. Specimen: CD4+ T cells sorted from blood, collected at week 24, from a patient treated with tofacitinib. These receptors originate from a human donor with alopecia areata. Each CDR3 is given with its conserved first and last residue. The D gene is left open where the match is weak. Only some rows state a clone size, as once, few, many or a class for expanded clones.

V gene: TRBV5-1
clone size: .
D gene: .
J gene: TRBJ2-5
CDR3 DNA: TGCGCCAGCAGTTTGCTAGGTCGATCAGAGACCCAGTACTTC
CDR3 protein: CASSLLGRSETQYF

V gene: TRBV7-2
clone size: .
D gene: TRBD2
J gene: TRBJ2-3
CDR3 DNA: TGTGCCAGCAGCCCGACTAGCGGGGGGGCGAGAGATACGCAGTATTTT
CDR3 protein: CASSPTSGGARDTQYF

V gene: TRBV5-4
clone size: few
D gene: TRBD2
J gene: TRBJ2-5
CDR3 DNA: TGTGCCAGCAGCTTGGGTAAACGGGAGGGGGAGACCCAGTACTTC
CDR3 protein: CASSLGKREGETQYF

V gene: TRBV5-6
clone size: .
D gene: TRBD2
J gene: TRBJ2-7
CDR3 DNA: TGTGCCAGCAGATCGGGACTAACCTACGAGCAGTACTTC
CDR3 protein: CASRSGLTYEQYF

V gene: TRBV7-2
clone size: .
D gene: .
J gene: TRBJ2-7
CDR3 DNA: TGTGCCAGCAGCCCTCTCCGGACACCACCCTACGAGCAGTACTTC
CDR3 protein: CASSPLRTPPYEQYF

V gene: TRBV6-5
clone size: .
D gene: TRBD2
J gene: TRBJ2-4
CDR3 DNA: TGTGCCAGCGGGGGAGGGACCTTTCAGTACTTC
CDR3 protein: CASGGGTFQYF

V gene: TRBV5-1
clone size: .
D gene: .
J gene: TRBJ2-5
CDR3 DNA: TGCGCCAGCAGCTTGGATAGCCAAGAGACCCAGTACTTC
CDR3 protein: CASSLDSQETQYF

V gene: TRBV30
clone size: few
D gene: TRBD1
J gene: TRBJ2-7
CDR3 DNA: TGTGCCTGGAGACTGACAGGGATCTACGAGCAGTACTTC
CDR3 protein: CAWRLTGIYEQYF

V gene: TRBV4-1
clone size: few
D gene: .
J gene: TRBJ2-1
CDR3 DNA: TGCGCCAGCAGCCAAAGTCCGAGCTCCTACAATGAGCAGTTCTTC
CDR3 protein: CASSQSPSSYNEQFF

V gene: TRBV7-2
clone size: few
D gene: .
J gene: TRBJ1-2
CDR3 DNA: TGTGCCAGCAGCTTAGACCCCGGCTACTATGGCTACACCTTC
CDR3 protein: CASSLDPGYYGYTF

V gene: TRBV5-6
clone size: .
D gene: .
J gene: TRBJ2-5
CDR3 DNA: TGTGCCAGCAGCTCGAGCTTCCAAGAGACCCAGTACTTC
CDR3 protein: CASSSSFQETQYF

V gene: TRBV7-9
clone size: few
D gene: .
J gene: TRBJ1-2
CDR3 DNA: TGTGCCAGCAGCTTATGGGGGGCCGACTATGGCTACACCTTC
CDR3 protein: CASSLWGADYGYTF

V gene: TRBV4-1
clone size: few
D gene: TRBD1
J gene: TRBJ2-2
CDR3 DNA: TGCGCCAGCAGCCAGAGACAGGGGGCTGGAACCGGGGAGCTGTTTTTT
CDR3 protein: CASSQRQGAGTGELFF

V gene: TRBV19
clone size: few
D gene: .
J gene: TRBJ1-5
CDR3 DNA: TGTGCCAGTAGTGAGGGACACGAGAAGCCCCAGCATTTT
CDR3 protein: CASSEGHEKPQHF

V gene: TRBV7-2
clone size: once
D gene: TRBD2
J gene: TRBJ2-1
CDR3 DNA: TGTGCCAGCAGCTTAGTAGCGGGAGAAACTATTGAGCAGTTCTTC
CDR3 protein: CASSLVAGETIEQFF

V gene: TRBV6-6
clone size: .
D gene: .
J gene: TRBJ1-6
CDR3 DNA: TGTGCCAGCAGTCAAACAGGGACGGACTCTAATTCACCCCTCCACTTT
CDR3 protein: CASSQTGTDSNSPLHF

V gene: TRBV18
clone size: .
D gene: TRBD2
J gene: TRBJ2-3
CDR3 DNA: TGTGCCAGCTCACCAACATCCGGGACTAGCGGCACAGATACGCAGTATTTT
CDR3 protein: CASSPTSGTSGTDTQYF

V gene: TRBV30
clone size: few
D gene: TRBD1
J gene: TRBJ1-2
CDR3 DNA: TGTGCCTGGAGTCCTCTGACAGGGGATGGCTACACCTTC
CDR3 protein: CAWSPLTGDGYTF

V gene: TRBV5-1
clone size: .
D gene: .
J gene: TRBJ2-5
CDR3 DNA: TGCGCCAGCAGCTTGGGACACTTGGGGGAGACCCAGTACTTC
CDR3 protein: CASSLGHLGETQYF

V gene: TRBV29-1
clone size: .
D gene: TRBD1
J gene: TRBJ1-2
CDR3 DNA: TGCAGCGCACTCCGACAGGGGGGGAGAGACTATGGCTACACCTTC
CDR3 protein: CSALRQGGRDYGYTF

V gene: TRBV6-5
clone size: .
D gene: TRBD1
J gene: TRBJ1-3
CDR3 DNA: TGTGCCAGCAGGGCAGGGGGCACTGGAAACACCATATATTTT
CDR3 protein: CASRAGGTGNTIYF

V gene: TRBV30
clone size: .
D gene: .
J gene: TRBJ2-7
CDR3 DNA: TGTGCTTGGGACGGGGCCTACGAGCAGTACTTC
CDR3 protein: CAWDGAYEQYF

V gene: TRBV27
clone size: .
D gene: .
J gene: TRBJ1-2
CDR3 DNA: TGTGCCAGCAGTTTTGTAGGACAGGGCTACACCTTC
CDR3 protein: CASSFVGQGYTF

V gene: TRBV27
clone size: .
D gene: .
J gene: TRBJ1-6
CDR3 DNA: TGTGCCAGCAGTTATGAGACCACGAATAATTCACCCCTCCACTTT
CDR3 protein: CASSYETTNNSPLHF

V gene: TRBV29-1
clone size: .
D gene: TRBD2
J gene: TRBJ2-7
CDR3 DNA: TGCAGCGTTGGGGGGGGAACCTACGAGCAGTACTTC
CDR3 protein: CSVGGGTYEQYF

V gene: TRBV9
clone size: .
D gene: .
J gene: TRBJ1-1
CDR3 DNA: TGTGCCAGCAGCGTAGTAGGGGACGGCGAAGCTTTCTTT
CDR3 protein: CASSVVGDGEAFF

V gene: TRBV27
clone size: .
D gene: .
J gene: TRBJ2-6
CDR3 DNA: TGTGCCAGCAGTTTTGGGGGCTCTGGGGCCAACGTCCTGACTTTC
CDR3 protein: CASSFGGSGANVLTF

V gene: TRBV28
clone size: few
D gene: .
J gene: TRBJ2-1
CDR3 DNA: TGTGCCAGTTCTCCAGGGGCTGGGGATGAGCAGTTCTTC
CDR3 protein: CASSPGAGDEQFF

V gene: TRBV4-3
clone size: .
D gene: .
J gene: TRBJ2-7
CDR3 DNA: TGCGCCAGCAGCCAAGAACTCGGCCCCGAGCAGTACTTC
CDR3 protein: CASSQELGPEQYF

V gene: TRBV29-1
clone size: .
D gene: TRBD2
J gene: TRBJ2-1
CDR3 DNA: TGCAGCTCCGGGACTAGCGGACTAAGCTCCTACAATGAGCAGTTCTTC
CDR3 protein: CSSGTSGLSSYNEQFF

V gene: TRBV7-3
clone size: few
D gene: TRBD2
J gene: TRBJ2-1
CDR3 DNA: TGTGCCAGCAGCTTAACTAGCGGGGGAGTAAATGAGCAGTTCTTC
CDR3 protein: CASSLTSGGVNEQFF

V gene: TRBV27
clone size: .
D gene: .
J gene: TRBJ2-3
CDR3 DNA: TGTGCCAGCAGTTTGCGGCCCACAGATACGCAGTATTTT
CDR3 protein: CASSLRPTDTQYF

V gene: TRBV5-6
clone size: .
D gene: .
J gene: TRBJ2-1
CDR3 DNA: TGTGCCAGCAGCCCTAGCGACTTGCCCTCCGATGAGCAGTTCTTC
CDR3 protein: CASSPSDLPSDEQFF

V gene: TRBV6-1
clone size: .
D gene: TRBD1
J gene: TRBJ1-1
CDR3 DNA: TGTGCCAGCAGTGCCTCTACAGGGGGGGGCACTGAAGCTTTCTTT
CDR3 protein: CASSASTGGGTEAFF

V gene: TRBV30
clone size: .
D gene: .
J gene: TRBJ1-1
CDR3 DNA: TGTGCCTGGCAAGGCTCTTTTGAAGCTTTCTTT
CDR3 protein: CAWQGSFEAFF

V gene: TRBV2
clone size: .
D gene: TRBD1
J gene: TRBJ2-1
CDR3 DNA: TGTGCCAGCAGTGATTCGGACAGGGAACCCAATGAGCAGTTCTTC
CDR3 protein: CASSDSDREPNEQFF

V gene: TRBV18
clone size: few
D gene: .
J gene: TRBJ2-1
CDR3 DNA: TGTGCCAGCTCACCTAACAGCAACTTAAACTACAATGAGCAGTTCTTC
CDR3 protein: CASSPNSNLNYNEQFF

V gene: TRBV9
clone size: .
D gene: .
J gene: TRBJ1-2
CDR3 DNA: TGTGCCAGCAGCGTAGATCAGAATGCAGGCTATGGCTACACCTTC
CDR3 protein: CASSVDQNAGYGYTF

V gene: TRBV9
clone size: .
D gene: TRBD1
J gene: TRBJ2-5
CDR3 DNA: TGTGCCAGCAGTGACCGGGACAGGGAGGAGACCCAGTACTTC
CDR3 protein: CASSDRDREETQYF

V gene: TRBV7-2
clone size: .
D gene: TRBD2
J gene: TRBJ2-1
CDR3 DNA: TGTGCCAGCACCACCTCTAGCGGGGGGTACAATGAGCAGTTCTTC
CDR3 protein: CASTTSSGGYNEQFF

V gene: TRBV15
clone size: .
D gene: .
J gene: TRBJ2-5
CDR3 DNA: TGTGCCACCAGCAGAGAGCTTACTGGGACCCAGTACTTC
CDR3 protein: CATSRELTGTQYF

V gene: TRBV11-2
clone size: few
D gene: .
J gene: TRBJ1-3
CDR3 DNA: TGTGCCAGCAGCCCCAGCAGGGCTGGAAACACCATATATTTT
CDR3 protein: CASSPSRAGNTIYF

V gene: TRBV30
clone size: .
D gene: .
J gene: TRBJ2-7
CDR3 DNA: TGTGCCTGGAGTGAACAGGGCGGCGAGCAGTACTTC
CDR3 protein: CAWSEQGGEQYF

V gene: TRBV11-3
clone size: .
D gene: TRBD1
J gene: TRBJ2-7
CDR3 DNA: TGTGCCAGCAGCTGGAGACAGGGGGCGGGATACGAGCAGTACTTC
CDR3 protein: CASSWRQGAGYEQYF

V gene: TRBV29-1
clone size: .
D gene: TRBD1
J gene: TRBJ2-5
CDR3 DNA: TGCAGCGCCATAGGACAGGCCGGGGAGACCCAGTACTTC
CDR3 protein: CSAIGQAGETQYF

V gene: TRBV15
clone size: .
D gene: .
J gene: TRBJ1-2
CDR3 DNA: TGTGCCACCAGCAGAGGATTGAGTAACTATGGCTACACCTTC
CDR3 protein: CATSRGLSNYGYTF

V gene: TRBV7-2
clone size: .
D gene: .
J gene: TRBJ2-7
CDR3 DNA: TGTGCCAGCAGCTCCCCCGGTTTTGCGTACGAGCAGTACTTC
CDR3 protein: CASSSPGFAYEQYF

V gene: TRBV5-1
clone size: .
D gene: TRBD1
J gene: TRBJ2-5
CDR3 DNA: TGCGCCAGCAGCCAACAGGGGGCGCAGGAGACCCAGTACTTC
CDR3 protein: CASSQQGAQETQYF

V gene: TRBV7-2
clone size: .
D gene: .
J gene: TRBJ1-1
CDR3 DNA: TGTGCCAGCAGCTTATATCCACCGAATGAAGCTTTCTTT
CDR3 protein: CASSLYPPNEAFF

V gene: TRBV9
clone size: few
D gene: .
J gene: TRBJ2-4
CDR3 DNA: TGTGCCAGCAGCGAGCGACTAGGGGACATTCAGTACTTC
CDR3 protein: CASSERLGDIQYF

V gene: TRBV9
clone size: .
D gene: TRBD2
J gene: TRBJ2-4
CDR3 DNA: TGTGCCAGCAGCGTAGGCGGGACTAGCGGGTTAGCCAAAAACATTCAGTACTTC
CDR3 protein: CASSVGGTSGLAKNIQYF

V gene: TRBV2
clone size: .
D gene: .
J gene: TRBJ1-6
CDR3 DNA: TGTGCCAGCAGTGAACACAGGGAACAAATACCCCTCCACTTT
CDR3 protein: CASSEHREQIPLHF